The 13 T cell receptor beta chains listed next were all sequenced from one sample in a study of T cell repertoires in cytomegalovirus infection. TCRdb re-called the reads with MiXCR, one entry per CDR3 protein. This sample has about 530,000 distinct CDR3 sequences, with approximately 25% found just once. The sequenced sample was PBMCs. Every receptor here comes from a human donor in good health (CMV status not recorded). Some clones in this sample may be carry-over from other donors' samples.

This clonotype was observed a handful of times. The chain employs TRBV7-9 and TRBJ1-4; no definite D call. With 5 bases removed from V and 8 bases from J, the gap between germline ends came to 9 bases. This CDR3 has 12 amino acids. Germline values: CDR1 SEHNR, CDR2 FQNEAQ (reference sequence). The CDR3, as DNA: TGTGCCAGCAGCCCTTCCGGAGAAAAACTGTTTTTT. As protein: CASSPSGEKLFF.

This sequence joins TRBV6-2 or TRBV6-3 and TRBJ2-1; TRBD2 matches 7 bases. The junction had 9 bases not matched to a gene; V was cut back by 7 bases and J by 0 bases. Germline V gene sequence: CDR1 MNHEY, CDR2 SVGEGT. This CDR3 contains 16 residues. The CDR3 DNA reads as TGTGCCAGCAACCCACACAGCGGGATCTCCTACAATGAGCAGTTCTTC. Protein: CASNPHSGISYNEQFF.

This clonotype was picked up many times. This sequence joins TRBV7-2 and TRBJ1-3, with unresolved D. Germline lookup yields CDR1 SGHTA and CDR2 FQGNSA. V lost 4 bases, J lost 0 bases, and 13 bases lay in between. The CDR3 sequence is 16 residues long. The CDR3 coding sequence is TGTGCCAGCAGCTGGCCTCAGAGAGACTCTGGAAACACCATATATTTT. Translating it yields CASSWPQRDSGNTIYF.

This clonotype was counted only a few times. The V call is TRBV12-3 or TRBV12-4, the J call TRBJ2-1, with 9 bases aligning to TRBD2. The ends lost 2 bases at V and 2 bases at J; junction bases unmatched: 13. The CDR3 consists of 19 residues. CDR3 residues: CASSLPRLAAPGAYNEQFF. For the CDR3, the DNA is TGTGCCAGCAGTTTACCCCGACTAGCGGCCCCGGGCGCCTACAATGAGCAGTTCTTC.

This clonotype occurred a few times. The genes are TRBV12-3 or TRBV12-4 and TRBJ2-1; 9 bases align to TRBD2. This CDR3 region has 14 residues. With 3 bases clipped from V and 5 bases from J, the junction kept 2 bases outside the gene matches. The CDR3 DNA reads as TGTGCCAGCAGTTTCCTAGCGGGGAACAATGAGCAGTTCTTC. Residues: CASSFLAGNNEQFF.

In this sample, this clonotype turned up a few times. The gene calls are TRBV6-6 and TRBJ2-7, with unresolved D. The germline V and J ends were trimmed by 0 bases and 6 bases, with 12 bases remaining between them. This CDR3 comprises 14 residues. Germline V CDR1 and CDR2: MNHNY, SVGAGI (reference sequence). CDR3 in amino acids: CASSYSTSRREQYF. The CDR3 region has the DNA TGTGCCAGCAGTTACTCGACGTCTAGGCGCGAGCAGTACTTC.

This clonotype was seen a few times. The V call is TRBV20-1, the J call TRBJ2-1; TRBD2 aligns across 9 bases. V shed 3 bases, J shed 3 bases, and the junction held 9 bases outside the gene matches. Germline values: CDR1 DFQATT, CDR2 SNEGSKA (reference sequence). This CDR3 is 16 amino acids long. The CDR3: CSARTIAGESYNEQFF. CDR3 coding DNA: TGCAGTGCTAGGACCATAGCGGGAGAGAGCTACAATGAGCAGTTCTTC.

This clonotype was detected many times. The V and J genes are TRBV7-2 and TRBJ2-3; 9 bases line up with TRBD1. Germline CDR1 reads SGHTA; CDR2 reads FQGNSA. Trimming removed 3 bases from V and 4 bases from J; junction bases left unmatched: 2. This CDR3 contains 14 residues. The DNA for the CDR3 is TGTGCCAGCAGCTTGGGACAGGGATCAGATACGCAGTATTTT. This sequence encodes CASSLGQGSDTQYF.

The chain recombines TRBV6-5 with TRBJ1-2; 7 bases fit TRBD1. CDR1 is MNHEY, CDR2 SVGAGI, per germline. The CDR3 covers 13 residues. The junction had 5 bases not matched to a gene; V was cut back by 3 bases and J by 7 bases. This CDR3 is CASSYGGDSGYTF. For the CDR3, the DNA is TGTGCCAGCAGTTATGGAGGGGACAGTGGCTACACCTTC.

This clonotype was seen ten or more times. The CDR3 protein is CASSLSVNADEQYF. The CDR3 DNA follows: TGTGCCAGCAGCTTAAGCGTCAATGCGGACGAGCAGTACTTC. The chain couples TRBV7-2 to TRBJ2-7; D unresolved. The ends were cut back, 2 bases at V and 5 bases at J, with 13 bases in the middle. CDR3 length: 14 residues. Germline values: CDR1 SGHTA, CDR2 FQGNSA.

The chain is built from TRBV6-5 and TRBJ2-7; D may be TRBD1 (6 bases). The V gene lost 0 bases and the J gene lost 3 bases, with 15 bases spanning the gap. This CDR3 has 16 amino acids. Germline V gives CDR1 MNHEY, CDR2 SVGAGI. The CDR3 sequence: CASSYSYSDSRYEQYF. The CDR3 bases are TGTGCCAGCAGTTACTCATACTCGGACAGCCGCTACGAGCAGTACTTC.

There are many counts of this clonotype. The chain recombines TRBV7-2 with TRBJ1-2; D remains unclear. Germline assignment: CDR1 SGHTA and CDR2 FQGNSA. The CDR3 loop spans 13 amino acids. Trimming took 0 bases from V and 8 from J, leaving 10 bases between them. The CDR3 nucleotides read TGTGCCAGCAGCTTAGCGTGGGAGAAGGGCTACACCTTC. This translates into CASSLAWEKGYTF.

J is TRBJ2-6 and V is TRBV6-5; D is perhaps TRBD1 (5 bases). The CDR3 loop spans 15 amino acids. The ends were cut back, 8 bases at V and 3 bases at J, with 14 bases in the middle. Germline V CDR1 and CDR2: MNHEY, SVGAGI. The CDR3 nucleotides read TGTGCCAGCCATTCAGGGAACAGTGGGGCCAACGTCCTGACTTTC. It codes for CASHSGNSGANVLTF.